Shown below are 10 T cell receptor beta chains from a single sample sequenced in a study of OX40 agonist ivuxolimab in advanced cancers. Measured with immunoSEQ multiplex PCR; TCRdb has only the in-frame clones, and not every one. The table lists just over 40,000 clones, approximately 85% of them singletons. This material consisted of CD4+ or CD8+ T cells sorted from blood, taken in a trial of the OX40 agonist ivuxolimab. The origin of the receptors is an adult with an advanced solid tumor such as melanoma, head and neck, liver or kidney cancer.

This chain connects TRBV6-1 to TRBJ2-1; 8 nucleotides agree with TRBD2. The CDR3 has 15 residues. Trimming at V came to 1 base and at J to 4 bases, leaving 3 bases not matched to a gene. The V gene's germline CDR1 is MNHNS and CDR2 SASEGT. The CDR3 loop reads CASSEGTSNYNEQFF. In nucleotides, the CDR3 is TGTGCCAGCAGTGAAGGGACTAGCAATTACAATGAGCAGTTCTTC.

This chain joins TRBV7-9 and TRBJ2-7; 11 bases align to TRBD2. The trim removed 5 bases at V and 6 bases at J, leaving 9 bases unmatched. The germline CDR1 and CDR2 sequences are SEHNR and FQNEAQ (reference sequence). CDR3 size: 15 residues. CDR3 coding DNA: TGTGCCAGCAGCCAAATAGCGGGGGGGCCGGGCGAGCAGTACTTC. The encoded protein is CASSQIAGGPGEQYF.

The chain recombines TRBV5-1 with TRBJ2-7; tentative D call: TRBD1 (5 bases). The CDR3 covers 16 residues. Trimming removed 1 base from V and 0 bases from J, with 14 bases in between. Germline lookup yields CDR1 SGHRS and CDR2 YFSETQ. CDR3 in amino acids: CASSLIGALSSYEQYF. In DNA form, the CDR3 reads TGCGCCAGCAGCTTGATTGGGGCCCTCAGCTCCTACGAGCAGTACTTC. Full variable domain (outside the CDR3, taken from reference TRBV5-1 and TRBJ2-7): KAGVTQTPRYLIKTRGQQVTLSCSPISGHRSVSWYQQTPGQGLQFLFEYFSETQRNKGNFPGRFSGRQFSNSRSEMNVSTLELGDSALYLCASSLIGALSSYEQYFGPGTRLTVT.

The rearrangement joins TRBV4-2 to TRBJ2-7; D gene unclear. Germline V gene sequence: CDR1 LGHNA, CDR2 YNFKEQ. Trimming took 2 bases from V and 6 from J, leaving 8 bases between them. This CDR3 is built from 12 residues. Here the CDR3 DNA reads TGTGCCAGCAGCCAAATCGGAGCCGAGCAGTACTTC. Translation: CASSQIGAEQYF.

V usage is TRBV5-5 and J usage is TRBJ2-2, with D possibly being TRBD1 or TRBD2 (5 bases each). The V end was cut by 4 bases, the J end by 9 bases, with 16 bases between. The CDR3 is made up of 14 amino acids. Germline CDR1 SGHKS, CDR2 YYEKEE (reference sequence). Here the CDR3 reads CASSQIGEMRELFF. CDR3 bases: TGTGCCAGCAGCCAAATAGGGGAGATGAGGGAGCTGTTTTTT.

This chain uses TRBV7-8 with TRBJ2-7; no definite D call. CDR3 length: 13 amino acids. The germline gives CDR1 SGHVS, CDR2 FQNEAQ. Trimming stripped 6 bases from V and 0 bases from J, with 9 bases between. The DNA for the CDR3 is TGTGCCAGCAGTTCAGGTCTCTCCTACGAGCAGTACTTC. The encoded protein is CASSSGLSYEQYF.

For this clone: The same CDR3 can be traced to other DNA sequences in this sample. The chain recombines TRBV6-6 with TRBJ2-7, with TRBD2 as a possible D gene (6 bases). The germline V gene encodes CDR1 MNHNY and CDR2 SVGAGI (reference sequence). The CDR3 is 14 amino acids. V shed 10 bases and J shed 4 bases, with 20 bases lying between them. CDR3 sequence reads: CATDFSGTPYEQYF. The CDR3, as DNA: TGTGCCACTGATTTCTCGGGGACTCCGTACGAGCAGTACTTC.

V and J are TRBV2 and TRBJ2-3, with no clear D. Trimming removed 1 base at V and 4 bases at J, with 12 bases between. The CDR3 has 15 amino acids. CDR1 is SNHLY and CDR2 is FYNNEI in the germline V gene. In DNA form, the CDR3 reads TGTGCCAGCAGTGAAGAGTGGCGCCAGTCAGATACGCAGTATTTT. This gives the protein CASSEEWRQSDTQYF.

This rearrangement joins TRBV9 to TRBJ2-7, with 7 bases identical to TRBD1. V was clipped by 4 bases and J by 0 bases; unmatched bases: 7. This CDR3 has 15 residues. Germline V gene data show CDR1 as SGDLS and CDR2 as YYNGEE. The CDR3 nucleotides are TGTGCCAGCAGCCCGGGACAGATGCTCTCCTACGAGCAGTACTTC. Translation gives CASSPGQMLSYEQYF.

The chain uses TRBV4-3 and TRBJ2-7; D is ambiguous. Per germline, CDR1 LGHNA and CDR2 YSLEER. V lost 2 bases and J 2 bases, leaving 19 bases between the germline ends. This CDR3 spans 17 amino acids. The CDR3 DNA sequence: TGCGCCAGCAGCCAACTGGTGGAAGGATACCCACCCTACGAGCAGTACTTC. Protein: CASSQLVEGYPPYEQYF.